This TCR beta chain was profiled in a study of shared clonotypes between healthy human individuals. V lost 5 bases, J lost 6 bases, and 9 bases stayed unmatched. Germline CDR1 LNHDA, CDR2 SQIVND (reference sequence). This CDR3 region has 16 residues. As concerns this clone: Its antigen remains unknown.

A deep-level run was used for the assay. Repertoires were generated with immunoSEQ multiplex PCR, while TCRdb's copy carries only in-frame clones and drops some. The sample comprises 2,500,000 or so clones, 80% to 95% of which are singletons, and roughly 0.39% rests with the top ten. Study-wide findings and caveats: Generation probabilities of non-shared clonotypes were lower (relative to those shared by all four donors).

Sequenced: naive CD4+ T cells from PBMCs. The sample's subset: CD45RA+ positively selected. The sequence came from a man aged 18 to 29 in good health. Some clones in this sample may be carry-over from other donors' samples. The gene calls are TRBV19 and TRBJ2-1; TRBD1 aligns across 11 bases. The CDR3 is CASSPPLGTGGNEQFF. The DNA of the CDR3 is TGTGCCAGTAGTCCACCCCTTGGGACAGGGGGCAATGAGCAGTTCTTC.